This TCR beta chain was recorded in a study of cytomegalovirus exposure and HLA in healthy donors. Study findings and constraints: Some TCR beta chains (more than 150 of them) were listed as cytomegalovirus-associated. Three chains linked to CMV were shown in vitro to be specific for CMV antigens.

About this clone itself: Its specificity is not known.

The V and J ends lost 5 bases and 5 bases respectively, with 6 bases between them. CDR3 length equals 11 residues. Germline V CDR1 and CDR2: SNHLY, FYNNEI. Clones were read by immunoSEQ multiplex PCR, and TCRdb kept only the in-frame ones, dropping some. The sample records about 180,000 clones, 85% to 90% being singletons. This sequence was found in a woman in her thirties in good health and CMV-seronegative. The sequenced sample consisted of PBMCs. The rearrangement links TRBV2 to TRBJ2-5, with a tentative D call TRBD1 (5 bases). The CDR3 coding sequence is TGTGCCAGCAGTCCAGGGGAGACCCAGTACTTC. Protein sequence: CASSPGETQYF.